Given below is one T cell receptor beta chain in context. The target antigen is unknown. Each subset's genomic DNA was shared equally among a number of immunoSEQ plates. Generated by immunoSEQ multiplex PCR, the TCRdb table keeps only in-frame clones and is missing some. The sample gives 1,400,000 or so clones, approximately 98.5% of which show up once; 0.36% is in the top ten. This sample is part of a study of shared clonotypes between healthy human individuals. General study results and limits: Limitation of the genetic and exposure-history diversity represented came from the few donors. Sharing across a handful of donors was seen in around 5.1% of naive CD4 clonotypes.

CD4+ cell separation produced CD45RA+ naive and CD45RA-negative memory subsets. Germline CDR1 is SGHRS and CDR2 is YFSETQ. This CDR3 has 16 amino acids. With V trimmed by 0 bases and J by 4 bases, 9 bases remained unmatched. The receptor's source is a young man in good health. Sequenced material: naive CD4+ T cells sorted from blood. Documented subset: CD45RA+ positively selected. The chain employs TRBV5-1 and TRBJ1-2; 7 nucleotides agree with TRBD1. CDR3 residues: CASSLARDRNFYGYTF. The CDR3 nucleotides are TGCGCCAGCAGCTTGGCCCGGGACAGAAATTTCTATGGCTACACCTTC. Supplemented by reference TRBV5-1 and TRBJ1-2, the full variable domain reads KAGVTQTPRYLIKTRGQQVTLSCSPISGHRSVSWYQQTPGQGLQFLFEYFSETQRNKGNFPGRFSGRQFSNSRSEMNVSTLELGDSALYLCASSLARDRNFYGYTFGSGTRLTVV.